Listed below are T cell receptor beta chains from one sample, sequenced in a study of graft-versus-host responses after intestinal transplantation. The method was immunoSEQ multiplex PCR; TCRdb's version includes in-frame clones alone and lacks a portion of them. The sample lists almost 55,000 clones; 91% were seen once. The source material was PBMCs, sampled roughly 95 weeks after intestinal transplant. These TCRs come from a human patient who received an intestinal transplant, so some T cells may come from the graft donor. Each CDR3 is given with its conserved first and last residue. The D gene is left open where the match is weak. Part of the rows lack a size; the others show once, few, many or a class for expanded clones.

V	D	J	size	DNA	CDR3
TRBV5-4	TRBD2	TRBJ2-5	-	TGTGCCAGCAGCCTACAGGCGGGGGGGCAAGAGACCCAGTACTTC	CASSLQAGGQETQYF
TRBV10-3	TRBD1	TRBJ2-5	-	TGTGCCACCTCCTGGGACAGGGGGGCCCAGTACTTC	CATSWDRGAQYF
TRBV19	-	TRBJ2-7	-	TGTGCCAGTAGTATATATCCGGCCTACGAGCAGTACTTC	CASSIYPAYEQYF
TRBV27	-	TRBJ1-1	-	TGTGCCAGCAGTCCCAGGCTCACCCTACCAATGAACACTGAAGCTTTCTTT	CASSPRLTLPMNTEAFF
TRBV6-6	-	TRBJ2-3	-	TGTGCCAGTTGGGACCCTAGCACAGATACGCAGTATTTT	CASWDPSTDTQYF
TRBV16	TRBD1	TRBJ1-5	-	TGTGCCAGCAGCCAATTATTTACAGGGGGAGGTCAGCCCCAGCATTTT	CASSQLFTGGGQPQHF
TRBV4-2	-	TRBJ2-3	-	TGTGCCAGCAGCCTAAAAGACAGCCTAGATACGCAGTATTTT	CASSLKDSLDTQYF
TRBV10-1	-	TRBJ1-2	-	TGCGCCAGCAGTGAGTCGTTGGGTTATGGCTACACCTTC	CASSESLGYGYTF
TRBV5-5	-	TRBJ1-6	once	TGTGCCAGCAGCTTGGACCTAGGGAGTATTGGTTCACCCCTCCACTTT	CASSLDLGSIGSPLHF
TRBV12-5	-	TRBJ2-7	-	TGTGCTAGTGGTTTGCCCAAAGGTCTAGCCTACGAGCAGTACTTC	CASGLPKGLAYEQYF
TRBV4-2	TRBD1	TRBJ1-6	-	TGTGCCAGCAGCTTCGCCGACAGGGGGAATTCACCCCTCCACTTT	CASSFADRGNSPLHF
TRBV7-3	TRBD2	TRBJ2-5	-	TGTGCCAGCAGCGCCGGGACTAGCGGGGTCTTAGAGACCCAGTACTTC	CASSAGTSGVLETQYF
TRBV5-1	-	TRBJ2-2	-	TGCGCCAGCAGGGGCCACTTCTCCGGGGAGCTGTTTTTT	CASRGHFSGELFF
TRBV27	TRBD1	TRBJ2-2	-	TGTGCCAGCACCTCGGACAGGGGCGTTTTTCCCGGGGAGCTGTTTTTT	CASTSDRGVFPGELFF
TRBV2	TRBD1	TRBJ2-1	-	TGTGCCAGCAGGGGCAGGGGGCCGTATGATGAGCAGTTCTTC	CASRGRGPYDEQFF